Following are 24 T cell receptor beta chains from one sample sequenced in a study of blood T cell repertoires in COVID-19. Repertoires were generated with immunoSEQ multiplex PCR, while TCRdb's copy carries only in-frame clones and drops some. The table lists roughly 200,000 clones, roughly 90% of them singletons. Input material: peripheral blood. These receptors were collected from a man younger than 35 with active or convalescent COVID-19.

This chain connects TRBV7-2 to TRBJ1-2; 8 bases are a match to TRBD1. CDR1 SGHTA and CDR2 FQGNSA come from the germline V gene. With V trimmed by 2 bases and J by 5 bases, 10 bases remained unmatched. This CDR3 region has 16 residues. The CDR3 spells CASSLRAGGDGYGYTF. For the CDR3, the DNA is TGTGCCAGCAGCTTACGGGCAGGGGGCGATGGGTATGGCTACACCTTC.

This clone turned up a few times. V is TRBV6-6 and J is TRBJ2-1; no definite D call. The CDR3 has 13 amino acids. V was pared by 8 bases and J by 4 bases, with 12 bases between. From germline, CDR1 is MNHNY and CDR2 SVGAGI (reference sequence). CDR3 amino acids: CASGIEAYNEQFF. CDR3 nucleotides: TGTGCCAGCGGCATAGAGGCTTACAATGAGCAGTTCTTC.

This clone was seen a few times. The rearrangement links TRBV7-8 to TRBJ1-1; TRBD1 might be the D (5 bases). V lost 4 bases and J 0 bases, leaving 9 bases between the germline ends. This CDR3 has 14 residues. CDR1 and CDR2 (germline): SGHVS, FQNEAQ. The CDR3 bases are TGTGCCAGCAGCTCCGACAGCATGAACACTGAAGCTTTCTTT. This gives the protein CASSSDSMNTEAFF. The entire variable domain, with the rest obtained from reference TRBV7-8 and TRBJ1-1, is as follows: GAGVSQSPRYKVAKRGQDVALRCDPISGHVSLFWYQQALGQGPEFLTYFQNEAQLDKSGLPSDRFFAERPEGSVSTLKIQRTQQEDSAVYLCASSSDSMNTEAFFGQGTRLTVV.

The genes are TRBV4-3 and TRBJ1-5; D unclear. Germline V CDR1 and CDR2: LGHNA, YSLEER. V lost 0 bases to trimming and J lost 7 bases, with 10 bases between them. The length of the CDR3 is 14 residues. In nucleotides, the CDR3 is TGCGCCAGCAGCCAAGATCTCGGAGTACAGCCCCAGCATTTT. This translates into CASSQDLGVQPQHF.

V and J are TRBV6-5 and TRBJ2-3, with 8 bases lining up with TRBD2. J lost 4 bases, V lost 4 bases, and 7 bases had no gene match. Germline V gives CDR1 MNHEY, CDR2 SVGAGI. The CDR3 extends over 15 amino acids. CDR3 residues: CASSSPGLVSDTQYF. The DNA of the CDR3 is TGTGCCAGCAGTTCACCGGGACTAGTTTCAGATACGCAGTATTTT.

The CDR3 sequence is CASSLGGVAGKEQFF. The DNA for the CDR3 is TGTGCCAGCAGCTTAGGCGGTGTAGCGGGTAAAGAGCAGTTCTTC. J is TRBJ2-1 and V is TRBV7-2, with TRBD2 matching over 7 bases. The V gene end was trimmed by 1 base and the J gene end by 10 bases; junction bases not matched to a gene: 10. The CDR3 spans 15 residues. Looked up from germline, CDR1 is SGHTA and CDR2 is FQGNSA. The full variable domain, with the rest looked up from reference TRBV7-2 and TRBJ2-1, is GAGVSQSPSNKVTEKGKDVELRCDPISGHTALYWYRQSLGQGLEFLIYFQGNSAPDKSGLPSDRFSAERTGGSVSTLTIQRTQQEDSAVYLCASSLGGVAGKEQFFGPGTRLTVL.

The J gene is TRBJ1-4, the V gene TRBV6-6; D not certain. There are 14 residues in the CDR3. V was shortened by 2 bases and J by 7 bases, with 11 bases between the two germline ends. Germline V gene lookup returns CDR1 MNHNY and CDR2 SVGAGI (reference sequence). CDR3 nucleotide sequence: TGTGCCAGCAGTTACGAGGGAGGACGTGAAAAACTGTTTTTT. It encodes CASSYEGGREKLFF.

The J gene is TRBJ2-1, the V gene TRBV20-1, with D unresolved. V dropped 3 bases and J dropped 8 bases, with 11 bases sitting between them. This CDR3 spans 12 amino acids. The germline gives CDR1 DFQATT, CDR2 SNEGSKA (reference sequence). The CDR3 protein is CSASSQTYEQFF. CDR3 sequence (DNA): TGCAGTGCTAGTTCACAAACCTATGAGCAGTTCTTC.

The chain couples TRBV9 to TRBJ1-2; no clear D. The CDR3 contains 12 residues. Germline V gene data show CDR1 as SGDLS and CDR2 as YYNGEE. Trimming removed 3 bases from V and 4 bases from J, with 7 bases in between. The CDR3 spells CASSARPYGYTF. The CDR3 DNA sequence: TGTGCCAGCAGCGCCAGGCCCTATGGCTACACCTTC.

The CDR3 reads CASSAVLAGGKETQYF. The CDR3 bases are TGTGCCAGCTCAGCGGTCTTGGCGGGGGGAAAAGAGACCCAGTACTTC. The chain couples TRBV18 to TRBJ2-5, with 8 bases aligning to TRBD2. The CDR3 covers 16 residues. J lost 3 bases, V lost 5 bases, and 11 bases had no gene match. CDR1 is KGHSH, CDR2 LQKENI, per germline.

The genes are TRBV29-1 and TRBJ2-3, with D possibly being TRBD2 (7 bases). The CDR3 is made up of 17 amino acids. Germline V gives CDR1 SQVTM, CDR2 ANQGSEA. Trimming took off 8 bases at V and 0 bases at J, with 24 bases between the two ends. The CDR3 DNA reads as TGCAGCCCTGGGGGGGCAGCTAATGATTCTAGCACAGATACGCAGTATTTT. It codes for CSPGGAANDSSTDTQYF.

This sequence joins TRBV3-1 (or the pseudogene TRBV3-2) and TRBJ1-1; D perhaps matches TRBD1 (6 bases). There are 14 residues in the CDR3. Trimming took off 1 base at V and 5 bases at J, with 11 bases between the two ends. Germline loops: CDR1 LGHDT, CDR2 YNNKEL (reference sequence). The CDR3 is CASSQAQGWTEAFF. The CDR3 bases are TGTGCCAGCAGCCAAGCACAGGGATGGACTGAAGCTTTCTTT.

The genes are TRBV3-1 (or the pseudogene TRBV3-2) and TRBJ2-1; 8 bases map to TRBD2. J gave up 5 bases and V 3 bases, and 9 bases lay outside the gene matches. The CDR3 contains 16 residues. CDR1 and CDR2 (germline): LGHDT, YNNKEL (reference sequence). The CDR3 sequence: CASSQILAVHNNEQFF. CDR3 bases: TGTGCCAGCAGCCAGATACTAGCGGTGCATAACAATGAGCAGTTCTTC.

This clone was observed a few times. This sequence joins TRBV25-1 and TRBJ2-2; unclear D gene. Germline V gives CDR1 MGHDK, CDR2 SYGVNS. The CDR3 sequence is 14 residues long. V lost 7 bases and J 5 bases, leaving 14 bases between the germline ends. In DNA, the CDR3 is TGTGCCAGCAATCCTAATTCCTATACCGGGGAGCTGTTTTTT. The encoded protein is CASNPNSYTGELFF. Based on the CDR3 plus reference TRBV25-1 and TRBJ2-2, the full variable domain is EADIYQTPRYLVIGTGKKITLECSQTMGHDKMYWYQQDPGMELHLIHYSYGVNSTEKGDLSSESTVSRIRTEHFPLTLESARPSHTSQYLCASNPNSYTGELFFGEGSRLTVL.

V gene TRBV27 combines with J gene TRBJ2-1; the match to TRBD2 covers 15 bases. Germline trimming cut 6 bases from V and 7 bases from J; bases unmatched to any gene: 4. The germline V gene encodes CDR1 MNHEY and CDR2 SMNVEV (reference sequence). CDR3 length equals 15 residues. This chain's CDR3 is CASSTGTSGRNEQFF. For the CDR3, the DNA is TGTGCCAGCAGCACCGGGACTAGCGGGAGGAATGAGCAGTTCTTC.

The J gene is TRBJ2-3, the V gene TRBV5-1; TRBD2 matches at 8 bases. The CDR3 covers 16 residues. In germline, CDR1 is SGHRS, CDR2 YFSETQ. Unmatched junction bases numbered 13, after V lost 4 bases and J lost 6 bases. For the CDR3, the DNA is TGCGCCAGCAGCGTCGGTAGCACGGGAGGGATGGATACGCAGTATTTT. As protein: CASSVGSTGGMDTQYF.

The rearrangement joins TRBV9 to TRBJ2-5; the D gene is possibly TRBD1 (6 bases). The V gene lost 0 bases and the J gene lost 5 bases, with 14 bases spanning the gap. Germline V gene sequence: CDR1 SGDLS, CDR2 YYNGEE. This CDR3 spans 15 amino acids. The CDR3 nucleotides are TGTGCCAGCAGCGTAGACCAGGGGCCAGGGGAGACCCAGTACTTC. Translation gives CASSVDQGPGETQYF.

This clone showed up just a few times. The CDR3 here is CASSYATSSYEQYF. DNA of the CDR3: TGTGCCAGCAGTTACGCCACGAGCTCCTACGAGCAGTACTTC. This chain uses TRBV6-6 with TRBJ2-7; unclear D gene. The CDR3 extends over 14 amino acids. The germline V gene encodes CDR1 MNHNY and CDR2 SVGAGI (reference sequence). Trimming cost V 2 bases and J 0 bases, with 8 bases left between them.

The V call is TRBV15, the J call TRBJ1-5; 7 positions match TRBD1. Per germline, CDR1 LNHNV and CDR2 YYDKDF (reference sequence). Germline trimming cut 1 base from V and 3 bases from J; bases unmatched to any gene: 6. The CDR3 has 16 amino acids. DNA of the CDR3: TGTGCCACCAGCAGAGCACGGGACAGAGTCAATCAGCCCCAGCATTTT. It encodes CATSRARDRVNQPQHF.

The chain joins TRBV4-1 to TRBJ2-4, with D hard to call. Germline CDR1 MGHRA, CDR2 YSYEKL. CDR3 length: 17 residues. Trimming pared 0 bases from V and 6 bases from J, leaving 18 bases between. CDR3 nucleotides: TGCGCCAGCAGCCAAGAGCCTGCAGTGGCCCTGATAAACATTCAGTACTTC. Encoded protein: CASSQEPAVALINIQYF.

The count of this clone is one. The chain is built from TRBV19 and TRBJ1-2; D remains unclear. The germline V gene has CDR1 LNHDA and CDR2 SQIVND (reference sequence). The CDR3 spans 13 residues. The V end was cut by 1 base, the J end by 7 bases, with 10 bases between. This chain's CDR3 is CASSIGTGFGYTF. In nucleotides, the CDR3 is TGTGCCAGTAGTATAGGGACGGGATTTGGCTACACCTTC.

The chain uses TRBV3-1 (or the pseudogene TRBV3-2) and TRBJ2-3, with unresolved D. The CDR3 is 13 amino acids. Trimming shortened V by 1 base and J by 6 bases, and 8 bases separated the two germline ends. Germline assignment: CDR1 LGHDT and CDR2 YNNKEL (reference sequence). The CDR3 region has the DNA TGTGCCAGCAGCCAAGCCTCCGAGGATACGCAGTATTTT. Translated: CASSQASEDTQYF.

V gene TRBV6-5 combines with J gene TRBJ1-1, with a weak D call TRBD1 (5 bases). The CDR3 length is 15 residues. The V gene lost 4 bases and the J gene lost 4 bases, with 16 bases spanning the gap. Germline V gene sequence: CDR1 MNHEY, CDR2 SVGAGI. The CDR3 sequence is CASSSRGTPSTEAFF. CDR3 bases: TGTGCCAGCAGTTCTCGGGGGACGCCGAGCACTGAAGCTTTCTTT.

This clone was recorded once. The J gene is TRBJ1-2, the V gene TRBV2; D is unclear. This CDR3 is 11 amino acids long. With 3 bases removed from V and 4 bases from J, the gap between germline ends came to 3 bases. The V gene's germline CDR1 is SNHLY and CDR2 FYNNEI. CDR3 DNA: TGTGCCAGCAGTGACAGCTATGGCTACACCTTC. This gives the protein CASSDSYGYTF.